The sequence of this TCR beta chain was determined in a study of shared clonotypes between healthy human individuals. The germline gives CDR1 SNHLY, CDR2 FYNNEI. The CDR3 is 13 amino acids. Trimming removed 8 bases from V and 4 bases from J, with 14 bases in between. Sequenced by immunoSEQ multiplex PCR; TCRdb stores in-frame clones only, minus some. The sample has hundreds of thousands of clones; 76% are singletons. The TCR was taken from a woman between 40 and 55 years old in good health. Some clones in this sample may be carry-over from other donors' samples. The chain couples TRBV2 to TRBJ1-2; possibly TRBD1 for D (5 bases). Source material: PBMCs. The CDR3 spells CASSMTALYGYTF. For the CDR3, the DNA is TGTGCCAGCTCGATGACAGCTCTCTATGGCTACACCTTC.